Below, 29 T cell receptor beta chains from the same sample are listed, as sequenced in a study of PD-1 blockade in classical Hodgkin lymphoma. Clones were read by immunoSEQ multiplex PCR, and TCRdb kept only the in-frame ones, dropping some. The table shows tens of thousands of clones, with 94% occurring only once. Time point noted: newly diagnosed, previously untreated cHL patient sample. The sample was peripheral blood mononuclear cells (PBMCs). The receptors were gathered from a human donor with classical Hodgkin lymphoma.

V is TRBV27 and J is TRBJ2-5; D is perhaps TRBD1 (6 bases). From germline, CDR1 is MNHEY and CDR2 SMNVEV (reference sequence). There are 14 residues in the CDR3. V was trimmed by 7 bases and J by 4 bases, leaving 16 bases between them. CDR3 in amino acids: CASTDRLRGETQYF. The CDR3 DNA is TGTGCCAGCACCGACAGGCTTCGGGGAGAGACCCAGTACTTC.

As for this clone: Other DNA sequences in this sample translate to the same CDR3. The genes are TRBV4-2 and TRBJ1-2, with D tentatively TRBD1 (5 bases). Trimming removed 0 bases from V and 4 bases from J, with 15 bases in between. CDR3 length equals 16 residues. The germline CDR1 and CDR2 sequences are LGHNA and YNFKEQ. The CDR3 spells CASSQDFGGSVYGYTF. Written as DNA, the CDR3 is TGTGCCAGCAGCCAAGATTTCGGGGGGTCGGTCTATGGCTACACCTTC.

This clone was found once. This chain links TRBV27 with TRBJ2-1; TRBD2 matches at 11 bases. The CDR3 consists of 15 residues. J lost 4 bases, V lost 6 bases, and 5 bases had no gene match. Per germline, CDR1 MNHEY and CDR2 SMNVEV (reference sequence). This CDR3 is CASRLTSGVYNEQFF. CDR3 nucleotides: TGTGCCAGCAGACTGACTAGCGGGGTTTACAATGAGCAGTTCTTC.

This chain links TRBV7-9 with TRBJ1-1, with D tentatively TRBD1 (6 bases). CDR3 size: 13 residues. Deletions cut 6 bases from V and 3 bases from J, with 11 bases between. Germline assignment: CDR1 SEHNR and CDR2 FQNEAQ (reference sequence). CDR3 bases: TGTGCCAGCAGTGACAGGAGTCACACTGAAGCTTTCTTT. It encodes CASSDRSHTEAFF.

The rearrangement joins TRBV14 to TRBJ1-2; 7 bases match TRBD1. The CDR3 spans 15 residues. The ends lost 0 bases at V and 6 bases at J; junction bases unmatched: 7. CDR1 is SGHDN, CDR2 FVKESK, per germline. The CDR3, as DNA: TGTGCCAGCAGCCAAGACCGCAGGGGGATTGATGGCTACACCTTC. Protein: CASSQDRRGIDGYTF.

The chain uses TRBV6-5 and TRBJ2-7, with 10 positions matching TRBD2. Germline V lookup: CDR1 MNHEY, CDR2 SVGAGI. V was clipped by 6 bases and J by 6 bases; unmatched bases: 5. The CDR3 spans 13 residues. CDR3 residues: CASRASGSPEQYF. CDR3 in DNA: TGTGCCAGCAGGGCTAGCGGGAGTCCCGAGCAGTACTTC.

This chain joins TRBV5-6 and TRBJ2-3; no reliable D call. The CDR3 has 15 amino acids. Germline values: CDR1 SGHDT, CDR2 YYEEEE. Trimming took off 6 bases at V and 0 bases at J, with 14 bases between the two ends. CDR3 sequence reads: CASKGAPRSTDTQYF. The CDR3 DNA reads TGTGCCAGCAAGGGTGCACCGCGAAGCACAGATACGCAGTATTTT.

The gene calls are TRBV2 and TRBJ1-2; D is ambiguous. The V gene lost 6 bases and the J gene lost 4 bases, with 6 bases spanning the gap. CDR1 and CDR2 (germline): SNHLY, FYNNEI. There are 11 residues in the CDR3. The CDR3: CASSPGYGYTF. The CDR3 DNA follows: TGTGCCAGCAGCCCCGGCTATGGCTACACCTTC.

The J gene is TRBJ1-1, the V gene TRBV29-1; TRBD1 is a possible D gene (5 bases). The CDR3 contains 14 residues. Looked up from germline, CDR1 is SQVTM and CDR2 is ANQGSEA. The V end lost 4 bases, the J end lost 3 bases, and 15 bases lay between the germline ends. The CDR3 DNA is TGCAGCGTTGCTGGGTCCAGGGTGGACACTGAAGCTTTCTTT. Its translation: CSVAGSRVDTEAFF.

The chain has TRBV19 and TRBJ1-2, with 9 bases that match TRBD1. Germline assignment: CDR1 LNHDA and CDR2 SQIVND (reference sequence). The CDR3 extends over 17 amino acids. After removal of 1 base from V and 8 bases from J, the junction contained 14 bases not matched to a gene. The CDR3 DNA is TGTGCCAGTAGTATAGGATCGGCGGGACAGGGTTTCAGGGGCTACACCTTC. Its protein product is CASSIGSAGQGFRGYTF. The entire variable domain, with the rest obtained from reference TRBV19 and TRBJ1-2, is as follows: DGGITQSPKYLFRKEGQNVTLSCEQNLNHDAMYWYRQDPGQGLRLIYYSQIVNDFQKGDIAEGYSVSREKKESFPLTVTSAQKNPTAFYLCASSIGSAGQGFRGYTFGSGTRLTVV.

The chain is built from TRBV27 and TRBJ2-5; the D is unclear. Trimming removed 6 bases at V and 6 bases at J, with 8 bases between. The CDR3 loop spans 11 amino acids. Germline loops: CDR1 MNHEY, CDR2 SMNVEV (reference sequence). DNA of the CDR3: TGTGCCAGCAGCCGCCTGAAGACCCAGTACTTC. Translating it yields CASSRLKTQYF.

This clone was recorded only once. The gene calls are TRBV19 and TRBJ1-4, with D perhaps matching TRBD1 (6 bases). Per germline, CDR1 LNHDA and CDR2 SQIVND (reference sequence). With 7 bases removed from V and 0 bases from J, the gap between germline ends came to 12 bases. The CDR3 has 15 amino acids. DNA for the CDR3: TGTGCCAGTAAGAGGACAGCCCCAACTAATGAAAAACTGTTTTTT. Translation: CASKRTAPTNEKLFF.

V gene TRBV2 combines with J gene TRBJ2-3; D may match TRBD1 or TRBD2 (6 bases each). Trimming took 3 bases from V and 7 from J, leaving 14 bases between them. This CDR3 comprises 14 residues. CDR1 is SNHLY and CDR2 is FYNNEI in the germline V gene. For the CDR3, the DNA is TGTGCCAGCAGTGATAGGGGGGTAGCGAATACGCAGTATTTT. Translated, it gives CASSDRGVANTQYF. Supplemented by reference TRBV2 and TRBJ2-3, the full variable domain reads EPEVTQTPSHQVTQMGQEVILRCVPISNHLYFYWYRQILGQKVEFLVSFYNNEISEKSEIFDDQFSVERPDGSNFTLKIRSTKLEDSAMYFCASSDRGVANTQYFGPGTRLTVL.

The chain uses TRBV5-8 and TRBJ2-4, with 8 bases matching TRBD1. Germline loops: CDR1 SGHTS, CDR2 YDEGEE. This CDR3 region has 15 residues. V was pared by 4 bases and J by 4 bases, with 7 bases of the junction left unmatched. The CDR3 DNA sequence: TGTGCCAGCAGCCCCGTGGACAGGGCTAAAAACATTCAGTACTTC. It codes for CASSPVDRAKNIQYF.

The genes are TRBV30 and TRBJ1-1; D unresolved. The germline gives CDR1 GTSNPN, CDR2 SVGIG (reference sequence). V was clipped by 6 bases and J by 2 bases, with 13 bases between them. This CDR3 comprises 13 residues. CDR3 DNA: TGTGCCTGCAGCCCCCGGGTAAACACTGAAGCTTTCTTT. Amino acids: CACSPRVNTEAFF.

The V call is TRBV14, the J call TRBJ1-1; D gene ambiguous. The germline V and J ends were trimmed by 3 bases and 5 bases, with 7 bases remaining between them. Germline V gives CDR1 SGHDN, CDR2 FVKESK. The CDR3 is 12 residues long. The CDR3: CASSHLGTEAFF. The CDR3 DNA follows: TGTGCCAGCAGCCACCTGGGTACTGAAGCTTTCTTT.

The chain links TRBV7-2 to TRBJ2-5; possibly TRBD2 for D (7 bases). V was trimmed by 3 bases and J by 2 bases, leaving 13 bases between them. The CDR3 has 15 residues. CDR1 and CDR2 (germline): SGHTA, FQGNSA. CDR3 loop: CASSLEGGTQETQYF. The CDR3 region has the DNA TGTGCCAGCAGCTTGGAGGGGGGGACTCAAGAGACCCAGTACTTC.

The rearrangement uses TRBV5-6 and TRBJ2-7; D gene ambiguous. V lost 3 bases to trimming and J lost 3 bases, with 10 bases between them. The CDR3 extends over 13 amino acids. Germline V gene lookup returns CDR1 SGHDT and CDR2 YYEEEE. The CDR3 DNA reads TGTGCCAGCAGCTGGGGTGGGGTCTACGAGCAGTACTTC. Amino acid sequence: CASSWGGVYEQYF.

The gene calls are TRBV5-1 and TRBJ1-1, with D possibly matching TRBD1 (5 bases). The V and J ends lost 5 bases and 2 bases respectively, with 13 bases between them. The CDR3 has 14 amino acids. Germline lookup yields CDR1 SGHRS and CDR2 YFSETQ. Here the CDR3 DNA reads TGCGCCAGCAGTCTCCACGGGGGAAACACTGAAGCTTTCTTT. Encoded protein: CASSLHGGNTEAFF.

This clone was counted a single time. The rearrangement joins TRBV18 to TRBJ1-4; TRBD1 agrees at 10 bases. The CDR3 loop spans 14 amino acids. The V gene end was trimmed by 4 bases and the J gene end by 6 bases; junction bases not matched to a gene: 2. Germline V gene data show CDR1 as KGHSH and CDR2 as LQKENI. The CDR3 nucleotides are TGTGCCAGCTCACGGGACAGGGGTGATGAAAAACTGTTTTTT. It encodes CASSRDRGDEKLFF.

This clone has a single count. The chain employs TRBV27 and TRBJ2-1; 8 bases fit TRBD2. The germline V gene encodes CDR1 MNHEY and CDR2 SMNVEV (reference sequence). The CDR3 has 17 amino acids. V trimming: 7 bases; J trimming: 2 bases; junction bases outside the gene matches: 13. The CDR3 here is CASTARSGGRTYNEQFF. In nucleotides, the CDR3 is TGTGCCAGCACAGCTAGGTCGGGGGGGCGGACCTACAATGAGCAGTTCTTC.

The gene calls are TRBV15 and TRBJ2-3, with D uncertain. Per the germline V gene, CDR1 is LNHNV and CDR2 is YYDKDF (reference sequence). The CDR3 is made up of 14 amino acids. V dropped 0 bases and J dropped 1 base, with 5 bases sitting between them. The CDR3 here is CATSRDSGTDTQYF. The CDR3 DNA reads as TGTGCCACCAGCAGAGACAGCGGCACAGATACGCAGTATTTT.

The V and J genes are TRBV14 and TRBJ2-7, with TRBD1 as a possible D gene (5 bases). The CDR3 runs 13 residues. The ends were cut back, 2 bases at V and 2 bases at J, with 7 bases in the middle. The germline gives CDR1 SGHDN, CDR2 FVKESK. The CDR3 protein is CASSQTGAYEQYF. CDR3 nucleotides: TGTGCCAGCAGCCAAACAGGAGCCTACGAGCAGTACTTC.

The chain is built from TRBV2 and TRBJ2-7, with 7 positions matching TRBD2. Per germline, CDR1 SNHLY and CDR2 FYNNEI. The V segment lost 8 bases and the J segment 3 bases; nucleotides outside the gene matches: 7. This CDR3 region has 13 residues. CDR3 region: CASGVLAFYEQYF. The CDR3 DNA follows: TGTGCCAGCGGAGTACTAGCGTTCTACGAGCAGTACTTC. Supplemented by reference TRBV2 and TRBJ2-7, the full variable domain reads EPEVTQTPSHQVTQMGQEVILRCVPISNHLYFYWYRQILGQKVEFLVSFYNNEISEKSEIFDDQFSVERPDGSNFTLKIRSTKLEDSAMYFCASGVLAFYEQYFGPGTRLTVT.

CDR3 in amino acids: CASEPWGGDRRQPQHF. The CDR3 region has the DNA TGTGCTAGCGAGCCTTGGGGGGGGGACAGGCGTCAGCCCCAGCATTTT. This chain joins TRBV7-7 and TRBJ1-5, with 8 bases fitting TRBD1. In germline, CDR1 is SSHAT, CDR2 FNYEAQ (reference sequence). The CDR3 extends over 16 amino acids. The variable domain in full, completed from reference TRBV7-7 and TRBJ1-5, reads GAGVSQSPRYKVTKRGQDVTLRCDPISSHATLYWYQQALGQGPEFLTYFNYEAQPDKSGLPSDRFSAERPEGSISTLTIQRTEQRDSAMYRCASEPWGGDRRQPQHFGDGTRLSIL.

The J gene is TRBJ1-5, the V gene TRBV7-8, with 7 bases matching TRBD1. Unmatched junction bases numbered 4, after V lost 3 bases and J lost 5 bases. CDR1 and CDR2 from the germline V gene are SGHVS and FQNEAQ. The CDR3 covers 14 residues. The CDR3 coding sequence is TGTGCCAGCAGCTTGAGACAGGGATATCAGCCCCAGCATTTT. Its protein is CASSLRQGYQPQHF.

The V call is TRBV11-3, the J call TRBJ2-3; D is perhaps TRBD2 (6 bases). Trimming left V 3 bases short and J 3 bases short, with 10 bases between. Germline CDR1 SGHNT, CDR2 YENEEA. This CDR3 is 14 amino acids long. CDR3 loop: CASSFVADTDTQYF. DNA for the CDR3: TGTGCCAGCAGCTTCGTAGCGGATACAGATACGCAGTATTTT.

The chain is built from TRBV5-6 and TRBJ2-2, with 7 bases lining up with TRBD1. J gave up 4 bases and V 3 bases, and 9 bases lay outside the gene matches. CDR3 length: 16 residues. Germline V gene sequence: CDR1 SGHDT, CDR2 YYEEEE. The CDR3 loop is CASSSLQGLSTGELFF. Written as DNA, the CDR3 is TGTGCCAGCAGCTCCCTACAGGGGTTGAGCACCGGGGAGCTGTTTTTT.

The chain recombines TRBV6-5 with TRBJ1-6, with a weak D call TRBD1 (6 bases). Germline values: CDR1 MNHEY, CDR2 SVGAGI. This CDR3 has 15 residues. With 2 bases removed from V and 5 bases from J, the gap between germline ends came to 10 bases. The CDR3 DNA is TGTGCCAGCAGTTACAATACAGGGAATAATTCACCCCTCCACTTT. This codes for CASSYNTGNNSPLHF.